This T cell receptor beta chain was identified during a study of OX40 agonist ivuxolimab in advanced cancers. Profiled with immunoSEQ multiplex PCR; TCRdb holds only in-frame clones, not every one. The repertoire holds 65,000 to 90,000 clones, with 75% to 90% as singletons. With 3 bases removed from V and 3 bases from J, the gap between germline ends came to 23 bases. The germline gives CDR1 SEHNR, CDR2 FQNEAQ (reference sequence). This CDR3 spans 18 amino acids. The source of this sequence is an adult with an advanced solid tumor such as melanoma, head and neck, liver or kidney cancer. The specimen comprised CD4+ or CD8+ T cells sorted from blood, sampled in a trial of the OX40 agonist ivuxolimab. The chain employs TRBV7-9 and TRBJ1-1; D might be TRBD1 (6 bases). The CDR3 region has the DNA TGTGCCAGCAGCTTGCCCTGGGGCAGGGGTGAGAGTTACACTGAAGCTTTCTTT. Amino acid sequence: CASSLPWGRGESYTEAFF.